This T cell receptor (beta chain) was identified in a study of T cell responses to AZD1222 COVID-19 vaccine. General study findings and limits: There were mostly white British donors and more females than males, and clonal diversity was possibly underestimated. Reportedly, close to half of spike-specific TCRs are directed against unmutated variant regions.

Germline V CDR1 and CDR2: KGHDR, SFDVKD. The V and J ends lost 6 bases and 0 bases, in that order; junction bases with no gene match: 11. CDR3 size: 18 residues. A word on this clone: The antigen remains unidentified.

Profiled with immunoSEQ multiplex PCR; TCRdb holds only in-frame clones, not every one. This sample has some 150,000 clones; around 90% occur once, and the top ten carry approximately 2.9%. This sequence originates from an adult in good health. The chain joins TRBV24-1 to TRBJ2-1; TRBD2 matches 9 bases. The sample consisted of peripheral blood, taken on day 0 of MenACWY control vaccination. CDR3 in DNA: TGTGCCACCAGTAGGGGACTAGCCTCTAGGGGCTCCTACAATGAGCAGTTCTTC. Its protein product is CATSRGLASRGSYNEQFF.